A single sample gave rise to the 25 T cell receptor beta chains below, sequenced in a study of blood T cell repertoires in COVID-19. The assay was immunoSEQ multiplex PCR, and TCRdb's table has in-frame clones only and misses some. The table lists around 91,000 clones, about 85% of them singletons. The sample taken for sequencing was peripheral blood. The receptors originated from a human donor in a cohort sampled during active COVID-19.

CDR3 coding DNA: TGCAGCGCCGGACAGGGGTCAGGTAGAGGCTACACCTTC. Residues: CSAGQGSGRGYTF. V is TRBV29-1 and J is TRBJ1-2, with TRBD1 matching over 9 bases. The ends lost 7 bases at V and 8 bases at J; junction bases unmatched: 11. Germline V CDR1 and CDR2: SQVTM, ANQGSEA. CDR3 length: 13 amino acids.

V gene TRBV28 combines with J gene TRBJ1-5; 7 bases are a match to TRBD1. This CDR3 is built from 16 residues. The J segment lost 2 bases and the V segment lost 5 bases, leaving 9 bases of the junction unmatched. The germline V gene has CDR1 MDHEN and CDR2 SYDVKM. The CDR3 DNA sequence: TGTGCCAGCAGTGCAGCACATACAGGGGGCAATCAGCCCCAGCATTTT. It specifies CASSAAHTGGNQPQHF.

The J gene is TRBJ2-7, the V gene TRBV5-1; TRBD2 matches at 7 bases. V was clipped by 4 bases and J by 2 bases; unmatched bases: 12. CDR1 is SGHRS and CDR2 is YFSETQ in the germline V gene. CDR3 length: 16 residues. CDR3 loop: CASSPETSASTYEQYF. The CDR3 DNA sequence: TGCGCCAGCAGCCCTGAAACTAGCGCATCAACCTACGAGCAGTACTTC. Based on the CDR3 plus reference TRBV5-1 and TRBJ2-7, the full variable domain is KAGVTQTPRYLIKTRGQQVTLSCSPISGHRSVSWYQQTPGQGLQFLFEYFSETQRNKGNFPGRFSGRQFSNSRSEMNVSTLELGDSALYLCASSPETSASTYEQYFGPGTRLTVT.

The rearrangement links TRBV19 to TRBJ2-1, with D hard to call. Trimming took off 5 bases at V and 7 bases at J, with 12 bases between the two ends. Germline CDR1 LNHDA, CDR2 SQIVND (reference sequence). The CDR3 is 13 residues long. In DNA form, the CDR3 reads TGTGCCAGTAGTCCCGTAGTGGTTAATGAGCAGTTCTTC. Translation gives CASSPVVVNEQFF.

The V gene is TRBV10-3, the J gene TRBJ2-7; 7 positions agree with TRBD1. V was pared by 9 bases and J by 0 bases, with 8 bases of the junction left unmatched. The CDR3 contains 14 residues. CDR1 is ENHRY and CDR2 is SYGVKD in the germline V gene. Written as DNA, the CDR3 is TGTGCCATATCGCCCAGGGGGTCCTCCTACGAGCAGTACTTC. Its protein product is CAISPRGSSYEQYF.

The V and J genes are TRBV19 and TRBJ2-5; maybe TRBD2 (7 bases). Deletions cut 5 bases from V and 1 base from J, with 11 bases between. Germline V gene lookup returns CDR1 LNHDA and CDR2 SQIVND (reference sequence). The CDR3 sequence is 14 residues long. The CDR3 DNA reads TGTGCCAGTAGTTTTCGGGGGGCCCAAGAGACCCAGTACTTC. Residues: CASSFRGAQETQYF.

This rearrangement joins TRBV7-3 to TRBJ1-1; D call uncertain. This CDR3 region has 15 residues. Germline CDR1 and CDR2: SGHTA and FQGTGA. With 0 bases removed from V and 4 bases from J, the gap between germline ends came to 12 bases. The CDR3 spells CASSLTGGRRTEAFF. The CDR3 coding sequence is TGTGCCAGCAGCTTAACTGGTGGCAGGCGCACTGAAGCTTTCTTT. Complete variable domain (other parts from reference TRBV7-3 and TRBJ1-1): GAGVSQTPSNKVTEKGKYVELRCDPISGHTALYWYRQSLGQGPEFLIYFQGTGAADDSGLPNDRFFAVRPEGSVSTLKIQRTERGDSAVYLCASSLTGGRRTEAFFGQGTRLTVV.

The CDR3 DNA sequence: TGCGCCAGCAGACCGACAGGGGCGAATGAAAAACTGTTTTTT. This encodes CASRPTGANEKLFF. The rearrangement joins TRBV5-1 to TRBJ1-4, with 8 positions matching TRBD1. The CDR3 spans 14 residues. V dropped 5 bases and J dropped 5; count of bases not matched to a gene: 5. Germline V lookup: CDR1 SGHRS, CDR2 YFSETQ.

CDR3 in amino acids: CATSRGQSEAFF. CDR3 bases: TGTGCCACCAGCAGAGGACAGAGTGAAGCTTTCTTT. The V gene is TRBV15, the J gene TRBJ1-1, with D possibly TRBD1 on 5 matching bases. Germline-derived CDR1 and CDR2 are LNHNV and YYDKDF (reference sequence). Trimming removed 1 base from V and 7 bases from J, with 7 bases in between. The CDR3 sequence is 12 residues long.

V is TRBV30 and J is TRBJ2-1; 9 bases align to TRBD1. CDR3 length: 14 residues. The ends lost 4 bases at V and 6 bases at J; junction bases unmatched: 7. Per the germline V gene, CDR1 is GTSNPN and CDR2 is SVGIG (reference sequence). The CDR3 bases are TGTGCCTGGAAGAGGGACAGGGCCAGCAATGAGCAGTTCTTC. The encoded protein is CAWKRDRASNEQFF.

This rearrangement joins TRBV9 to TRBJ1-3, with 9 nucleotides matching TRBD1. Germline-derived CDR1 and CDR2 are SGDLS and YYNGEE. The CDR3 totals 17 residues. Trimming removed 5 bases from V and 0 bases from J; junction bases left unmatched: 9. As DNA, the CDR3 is TGTGCCAGCAGTCCCAGGGACAGGGTCTACTCTGGAAACACCATATATTTT. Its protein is CASSPRDRVYSGNTIYF.

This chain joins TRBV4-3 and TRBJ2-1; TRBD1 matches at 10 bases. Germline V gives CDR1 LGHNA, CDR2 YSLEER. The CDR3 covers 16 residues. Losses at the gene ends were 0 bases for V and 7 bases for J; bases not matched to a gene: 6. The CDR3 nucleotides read TGCGCCAGCAGCCAAGAGACAGGGGGCTATATGAATGAGCAGTTCTTC. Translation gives CASSQETGGYMNEQFF.

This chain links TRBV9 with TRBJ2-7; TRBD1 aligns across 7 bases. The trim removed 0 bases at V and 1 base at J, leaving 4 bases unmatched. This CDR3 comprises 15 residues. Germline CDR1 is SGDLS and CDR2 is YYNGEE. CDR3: CASSVGQGASYEQYF. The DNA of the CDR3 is TGTGCCAGCAGCGTAGGACAGGGAGCATCCTACGAGCAGTACTTC. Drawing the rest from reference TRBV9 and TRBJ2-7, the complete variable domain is DSGVTQTPKHLITATGQRVTLRCSPRSGDLSVYWYQQSLDQGLQFLIQYYNGEERAKGNILERFSAQQFPDLHSELNLSSLELGDSALYFCASSVGQGASYEQYFGPGTRLTVT.

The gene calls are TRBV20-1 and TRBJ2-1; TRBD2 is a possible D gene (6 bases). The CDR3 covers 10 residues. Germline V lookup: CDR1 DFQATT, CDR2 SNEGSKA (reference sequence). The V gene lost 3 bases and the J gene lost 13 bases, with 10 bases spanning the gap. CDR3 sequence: CSASSGSQFF. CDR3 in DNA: TGCAGTGCTAGTAGCGGCTCCCAGTTCTTC.

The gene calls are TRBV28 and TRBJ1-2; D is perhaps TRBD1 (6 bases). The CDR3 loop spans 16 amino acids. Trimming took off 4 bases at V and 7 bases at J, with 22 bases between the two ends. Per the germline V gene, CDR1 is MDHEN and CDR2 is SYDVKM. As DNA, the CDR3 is TGTGCCAGCAGTTCCCTCGGACCTCAGGGGATGGGTGGCTACACCTTC. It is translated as CASSSLGPQGMGGYTF.

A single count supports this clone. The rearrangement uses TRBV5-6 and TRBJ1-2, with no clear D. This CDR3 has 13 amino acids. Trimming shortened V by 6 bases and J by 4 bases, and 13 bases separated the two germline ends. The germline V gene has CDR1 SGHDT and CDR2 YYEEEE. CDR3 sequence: CASTRVRGYGYTF. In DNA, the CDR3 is TGTGCCAGCACCCGGGTGAGAGGCTATGGCTACACCTTC.

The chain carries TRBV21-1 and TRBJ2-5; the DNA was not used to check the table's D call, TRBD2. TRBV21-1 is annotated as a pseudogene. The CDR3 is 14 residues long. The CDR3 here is CASSKCGGAETQYF. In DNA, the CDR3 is TGTGCCAGCAGCAAATGCGGGGGGGCAGAGACCCAGTACTTC.

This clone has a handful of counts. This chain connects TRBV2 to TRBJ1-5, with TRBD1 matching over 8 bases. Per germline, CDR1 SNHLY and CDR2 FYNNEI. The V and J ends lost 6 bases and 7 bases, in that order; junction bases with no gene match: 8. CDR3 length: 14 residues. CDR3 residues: CASRQGGLSQPQHF. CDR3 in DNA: TGTGCCAGCAGACAGGGGGGACTAAGCCAGCCCCAGCATTTT.

CDR3 amino acids: CASILSGLTYNEQFF. CDR3 nucleotide sequence: TGTGCCAGCATACTGTCGGGACTCACCTACAATGAGCAGTTCTTC. The genes are TRBV7-9 and TRBJ2-1; D possibly corresponds to TRBD2 (6 bases). In germline, CDR1 is SEHNR, CDR2 FQNEAQ (reference sequence). The CDR3 spans 15 residues. With 7 bases removed from V and 2 bases from J, the gap between germline ends came to 15 bases.

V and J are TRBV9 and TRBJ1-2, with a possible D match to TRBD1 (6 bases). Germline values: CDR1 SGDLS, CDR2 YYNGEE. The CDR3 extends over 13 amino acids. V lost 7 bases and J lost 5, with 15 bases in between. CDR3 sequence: CASLGGGEYGYTF. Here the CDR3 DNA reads TGTGCCAGCCTAGGGGGGGGCGAGTATGGCTACACCTTC.

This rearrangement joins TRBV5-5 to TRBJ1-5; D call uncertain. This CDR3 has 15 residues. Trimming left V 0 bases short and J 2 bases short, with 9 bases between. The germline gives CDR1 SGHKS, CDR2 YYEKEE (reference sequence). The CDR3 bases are TGTGCCAGCAGCTTGGCGGCACAGCGCAATCAGCCCCAGCATTTT. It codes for CASSLAAQRNQPQHF. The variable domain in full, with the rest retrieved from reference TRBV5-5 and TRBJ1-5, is DAGVTQSPTHLIKTRGQQVTLRCSPISGHKSVSWYQQVLGQGPQFIFQYYEKEERGRGNFPDRFSARQFPNYSSELNVNALLLGDSALYLCASSLAAQRNQPQHFGDGTRLSIL.

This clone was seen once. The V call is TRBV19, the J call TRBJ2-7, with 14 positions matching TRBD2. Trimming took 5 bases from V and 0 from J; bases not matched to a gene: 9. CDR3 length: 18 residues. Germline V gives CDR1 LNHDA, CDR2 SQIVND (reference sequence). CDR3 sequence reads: CASSPGLAGELGSYEQYF. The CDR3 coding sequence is TGTGCCAGTAGTCCGGGACTAGCGGGAGAGCTGGGCTCCTACGAGCAGTACTTC.

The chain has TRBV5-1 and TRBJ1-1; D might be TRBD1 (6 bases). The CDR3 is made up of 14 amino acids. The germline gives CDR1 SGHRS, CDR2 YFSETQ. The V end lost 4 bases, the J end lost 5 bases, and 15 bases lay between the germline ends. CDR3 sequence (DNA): TGCGCCAGCAGCATTACAGGGTTTGGAACTGAAGCTTTCTTT. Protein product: CASSITGFGTEAFF.

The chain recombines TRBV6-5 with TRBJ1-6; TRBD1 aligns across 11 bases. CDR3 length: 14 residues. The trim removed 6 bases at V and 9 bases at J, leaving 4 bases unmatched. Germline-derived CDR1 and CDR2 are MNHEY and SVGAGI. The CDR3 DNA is TGTGCCAGCAGAGGACAGGGGGCGTCTTCACCCCTCCACTTT. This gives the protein CASRGQGASSPLHF.

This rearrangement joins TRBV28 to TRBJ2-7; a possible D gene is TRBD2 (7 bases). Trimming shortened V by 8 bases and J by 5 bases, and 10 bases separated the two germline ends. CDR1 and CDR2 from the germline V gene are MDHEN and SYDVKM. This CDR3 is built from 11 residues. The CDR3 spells CASSGGHEQYF. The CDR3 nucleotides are TGTGCCAGCTCGGGGGGCCACGAGCAGTACTTC.